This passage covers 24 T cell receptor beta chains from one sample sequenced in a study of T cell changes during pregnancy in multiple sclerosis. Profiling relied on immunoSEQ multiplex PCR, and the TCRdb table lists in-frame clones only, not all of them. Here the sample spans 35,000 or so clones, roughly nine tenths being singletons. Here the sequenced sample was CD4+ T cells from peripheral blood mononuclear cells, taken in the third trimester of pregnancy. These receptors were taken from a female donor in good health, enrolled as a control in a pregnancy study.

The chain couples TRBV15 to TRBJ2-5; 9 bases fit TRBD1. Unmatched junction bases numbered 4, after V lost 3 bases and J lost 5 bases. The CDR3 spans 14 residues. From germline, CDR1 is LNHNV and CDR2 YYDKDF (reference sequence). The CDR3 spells CATSRAQGAETQYF. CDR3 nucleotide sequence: TGTGCCACCAGCAGGGCACAGGGGGCGGAGACCCAGTACTTC.

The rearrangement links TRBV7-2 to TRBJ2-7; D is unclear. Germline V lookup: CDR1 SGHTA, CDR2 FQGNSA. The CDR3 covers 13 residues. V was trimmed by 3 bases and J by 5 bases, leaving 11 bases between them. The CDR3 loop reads CASSLGQLDEQYF. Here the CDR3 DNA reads TGTGCCAGCAGCTTGGGCCAGCTCGACGAGCAGTACTTC. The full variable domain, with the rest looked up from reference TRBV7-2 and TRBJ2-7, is GAGVSQSPSNKVTEKGKDVELRCDPISGHTALYWYRQSLGQGLEFLIYFQGNSAPDKSGLPSDRFSAERTGGSVSTLTIQRTQQEDSAVYLCASSLGQLDEQYFGPGTRLTVT.

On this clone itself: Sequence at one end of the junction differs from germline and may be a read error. The CDR3 reads CASSRDRDSWNF. As DNA, the CDR3 is TGTGCCAGCTCACGTGACCGGGACTCGTGGAATTTC. This chain uses TRBV18 with TRBJ2-7; TRBD2 is a possible D gene (6 bases). The CDR3 sequence is 12 residues long. Germline values: CDR1 KGHSH, CDR2 LQKENI.

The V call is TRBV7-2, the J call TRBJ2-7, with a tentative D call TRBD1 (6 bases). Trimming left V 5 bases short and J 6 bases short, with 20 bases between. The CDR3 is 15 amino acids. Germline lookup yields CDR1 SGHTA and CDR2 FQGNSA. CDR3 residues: CASSPRGTLRIEQYF. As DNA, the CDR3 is TGTGCCAGCAGCCCTAGGGGGACACTCCGGATCGAGCAGTACTTC. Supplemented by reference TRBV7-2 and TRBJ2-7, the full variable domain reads GAGVSQSPSNKVTEKGKDVELRCDPISGHTALYWYRQSLGQGLEFLIYFQGNSAPDKSGLPSDRFSAERTGGSVSTLTIQRTQQEDSAVYLCASSPRGTLRIEQYFGPGTRLTVT.

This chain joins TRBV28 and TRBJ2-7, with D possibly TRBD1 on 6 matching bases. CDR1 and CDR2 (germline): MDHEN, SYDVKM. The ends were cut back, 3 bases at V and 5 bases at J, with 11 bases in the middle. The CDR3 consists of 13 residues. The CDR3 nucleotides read TGTGCCAGCAGTTTGACAGGTACAGACGAGCAGTACTTC. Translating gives CASSLTGTDEQYF.

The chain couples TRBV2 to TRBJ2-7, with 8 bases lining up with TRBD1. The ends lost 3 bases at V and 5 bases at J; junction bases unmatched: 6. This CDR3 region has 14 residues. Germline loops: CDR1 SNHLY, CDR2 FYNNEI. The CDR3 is CASSETGAPHEQYF. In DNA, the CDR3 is TGTGCCAGCAGTGAGACAGGGGCTCCCCACGAGCAGTACTTC.

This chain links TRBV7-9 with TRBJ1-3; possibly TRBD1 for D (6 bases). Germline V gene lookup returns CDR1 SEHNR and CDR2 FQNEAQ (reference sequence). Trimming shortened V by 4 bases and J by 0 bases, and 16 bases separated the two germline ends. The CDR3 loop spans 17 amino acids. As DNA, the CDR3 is TGTGCCAGCAGCTCTATCGCAGGGGCCAGCTCTGGAAACACCATATATTTT. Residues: CASSSIAGASSGNTIYF.

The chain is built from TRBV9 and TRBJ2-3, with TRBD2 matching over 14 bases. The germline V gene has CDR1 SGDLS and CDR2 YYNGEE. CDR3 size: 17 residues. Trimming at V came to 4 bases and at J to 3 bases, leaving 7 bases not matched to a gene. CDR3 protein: CASSPQGLAGVTDTQYF. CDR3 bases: TGTGCCAGCAGCCCTCAGGGACTAGCGGGAGTAACAGATACGCAGTATTTT.

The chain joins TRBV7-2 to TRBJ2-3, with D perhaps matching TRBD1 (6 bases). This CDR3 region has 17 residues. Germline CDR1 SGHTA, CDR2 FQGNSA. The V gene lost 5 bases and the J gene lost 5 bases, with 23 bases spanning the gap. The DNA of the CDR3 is TGTGCCAGCAGCCCGACCGGTGCCGGGACACCCAGAGATACGCAGTATTTT. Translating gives CASSPTGAGTPRDTQYF.

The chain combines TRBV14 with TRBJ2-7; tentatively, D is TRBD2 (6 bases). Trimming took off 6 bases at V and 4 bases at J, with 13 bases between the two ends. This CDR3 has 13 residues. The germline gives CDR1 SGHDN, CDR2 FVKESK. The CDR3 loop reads CASRSGSQYEQYF. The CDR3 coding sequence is TGTGCCAGCAGGAGCGGGTCGCAGTACGAGCAGTACTTC.

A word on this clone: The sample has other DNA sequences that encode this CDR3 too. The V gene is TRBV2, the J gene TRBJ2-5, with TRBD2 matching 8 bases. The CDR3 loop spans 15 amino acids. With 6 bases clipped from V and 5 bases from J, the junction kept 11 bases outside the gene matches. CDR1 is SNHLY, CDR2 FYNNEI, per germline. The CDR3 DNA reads TGTGCCAGCAGACCGGGGGGGTTAGGAAAGGAGACCCAGTACTTC. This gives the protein CASRPGGLGKETQYF.

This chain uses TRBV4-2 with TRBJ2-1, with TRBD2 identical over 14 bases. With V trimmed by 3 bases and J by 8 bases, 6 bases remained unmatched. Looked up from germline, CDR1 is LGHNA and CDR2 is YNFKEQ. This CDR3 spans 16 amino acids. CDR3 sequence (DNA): TGTGCCAGCAGCCAGGTTCCGGGACTAGCGGGAGATGAGCAGTTCTTC. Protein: CASSQVPGLAGDEQFF.

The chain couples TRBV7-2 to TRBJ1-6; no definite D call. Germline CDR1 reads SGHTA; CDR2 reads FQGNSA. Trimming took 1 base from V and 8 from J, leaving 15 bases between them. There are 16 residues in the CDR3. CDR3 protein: CASSLVGSRRDSPLHF. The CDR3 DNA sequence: TGTGCCAGCAGCTTAGTAGGGAGCCGCCGGGATTCACCCCTCCACTTT.

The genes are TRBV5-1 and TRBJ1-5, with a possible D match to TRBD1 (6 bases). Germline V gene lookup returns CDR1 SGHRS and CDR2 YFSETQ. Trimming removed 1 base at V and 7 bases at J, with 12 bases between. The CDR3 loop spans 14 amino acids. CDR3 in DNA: TGCGCCAGCAGCTTGTCAGGGGAGGGACAGCCCCAGCATTTT. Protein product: CASSLSGEGQPQHF.

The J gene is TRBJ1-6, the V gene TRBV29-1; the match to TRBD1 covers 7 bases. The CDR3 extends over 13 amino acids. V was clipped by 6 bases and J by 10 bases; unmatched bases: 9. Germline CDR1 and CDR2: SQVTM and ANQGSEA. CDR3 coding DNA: TGCAGCGTCGGAACAGGGGTAGGATCACCCCTCCACTTT. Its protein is CSVGTGVGSPLHF.

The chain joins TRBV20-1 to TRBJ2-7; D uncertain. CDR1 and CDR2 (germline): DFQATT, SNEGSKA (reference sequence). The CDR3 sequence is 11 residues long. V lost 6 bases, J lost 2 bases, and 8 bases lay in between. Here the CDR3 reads CSAYEPYEQYF. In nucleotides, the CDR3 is TGCAGTGCCTACGAACCCTACGAGCAGTACTTC.

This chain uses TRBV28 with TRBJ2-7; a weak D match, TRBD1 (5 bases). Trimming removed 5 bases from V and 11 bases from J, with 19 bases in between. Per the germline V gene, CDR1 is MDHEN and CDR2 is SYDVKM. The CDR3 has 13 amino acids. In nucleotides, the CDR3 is TGTGCCAGCAGTCCCCCGCCCGGCAGGGCGGAGTACTTC. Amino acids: CASSPPPGRAEYF.

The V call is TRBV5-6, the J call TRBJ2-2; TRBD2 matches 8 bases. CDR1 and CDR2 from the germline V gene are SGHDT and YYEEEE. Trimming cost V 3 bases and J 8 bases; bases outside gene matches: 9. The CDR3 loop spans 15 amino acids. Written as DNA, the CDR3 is TGTGCCAGCAGCTCGAGCGGGGGATCGATAGGGGAGCTGTTTTTT. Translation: CASSSSGGSIGELFF.

CDR3 coding DNA: TGTGCCAGCAGTGAAGGGCGGAGCACAGATACGCAGTATTTT. Its protein is CASSEGRSTDTQYF. V and J are TRBV2 and TRBJ2-3, with D uncertain. CDR1 and CDR2 (germline): SNHLY, FYNNEI. V shed 1 base and J shed 0 bases, with 5 bases lying between them. This CDR3 has 14 amino acids.

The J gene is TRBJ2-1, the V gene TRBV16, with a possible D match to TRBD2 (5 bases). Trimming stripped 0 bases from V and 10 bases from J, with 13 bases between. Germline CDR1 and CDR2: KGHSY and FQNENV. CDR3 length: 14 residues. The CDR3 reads CASSQSGWEREQFF. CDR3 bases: TGTGCCAGCAGCCAATCCGGATGGGAGAGGGAGCAGTTCTTC.

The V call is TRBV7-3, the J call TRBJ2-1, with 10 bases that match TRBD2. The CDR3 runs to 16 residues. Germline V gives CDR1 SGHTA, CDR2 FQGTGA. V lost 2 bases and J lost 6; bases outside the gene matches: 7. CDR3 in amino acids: CASSLGSGRGGNEQFF. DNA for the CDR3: TGTGCCAGCAGCTTAGGAAGCGGGAGGGGAGGCAATGAGCAGTTCTTC.

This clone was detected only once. This CDR3 reads CASSETGTMNTEAFF. In DNA form, the CDR3 reads TGTGCCAGCAGTGAAACAGGAACGATGAACACTGAAGCTTTCTTT. The V and J genes are TRBV25-1 and TRBJ1-1; possibly TRBD1 for D (5 bases). Germline CDR1 reads MGHDK; CDR2 reads SYGVNS. The V gene lost 2 bases and the J gene lost 0 bases, with 10 bases spanning the gap. The CDR3 is 15 amino acids.

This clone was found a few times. This CDR3 is CASSQDFGGSQPQHF. The CDR3 coding sequence is TGTGCCAGCAGCCAAGATTTTGGGGGCAGTCAGCCCCAGCATTTT. This chain uses TRBV4-2 with TRBJ1-5; a weak D match, TRBD1 (6 bases). Germline V CDR1 and CDR2: LGHNA, YNFKEQ. This CDR3 comprises 15 residues. Trimming took off 0 bases at V and 6 bases at J, with 12 bases between the two ends.

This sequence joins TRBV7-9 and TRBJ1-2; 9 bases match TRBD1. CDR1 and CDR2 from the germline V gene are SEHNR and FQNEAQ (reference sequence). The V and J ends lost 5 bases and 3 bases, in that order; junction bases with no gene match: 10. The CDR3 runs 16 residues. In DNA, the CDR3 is TGTGCCAGCAGCCCATACCCGACAGGGGGGCACTATGGCTACACCTTC. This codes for CASSPYPTGGHYGYTF.